These 29 T cell receptor beta chains came from one sample sequenced in a study of blood T cells in healthy people across ages. The authors ran a second PCR of roughly 7 to 11 cycles using a sample-barcoded 5' primer and a J-beta primer mix. TCRdb analysed the 5' RACE reads with MiXCR anew, one entry per CDR3 protein. This table holds about 1,600,000 distinct CDR3 sequences, approximately 38% found once. Sequenced input: blood. All receptors come from a woman aged 18 to 35 in good health.

This chain links TRBV7-2 with TRBJ2-5; D is uncertain. V was pared by 2 bases and J by 4 bases, with 20 bases between. This CDR3 has 17 amino acids. CDR1 and CDR2 (germline): SGHTA, FQGNSA. The CDR3 loop is CASSLWHPVGYRETQYF. The CDR3 nucleotides read TGTGCCAGCAGCTTATGGCACCCCGTCGGTTACCGAGAGACCCAGTACTTC. Drawing the rest from reference TRBV7-2 and TRBJ2-5, the complete variable domain is GAGVSQSPSNKVTEKGKDVELRCDPISGHTALYWYRQSLGQGLEFLIYFQGNSAPDKSGLPSDRFSAERTGGSVSTLTIQRTQQEDSAVYLCASSLWHPVGYRETQYFGPGTRLLVL.

This chain connects TRBV10-3 to TRBJ2-7; D ambiguous. Trimming took 5 bases from V and 0 from J, leaving 8 bases between them. Germline CDR1 ENHRY, CDR2 SYGVKD. This CDR3 spans 13 amino acids. The CDR3 nucleotides read TGTGCCATCAGTCTGGGCAGCTCCTACGAGCAGTACTTC. Its protein product is CAISLGSSYEQYF.

This chain joins TRBV7-2 and TRBJ2-5; 10 bases match TRBD2. This CDR3 contains 18 residues. J gave up 11 bases and V 5 bases, and 23 bases lay outside the gene matches. Per germline, CDR1 SGHTA and CDR2 FQGNSA. The DNA for the CDR3 is TGTGCCAGCAGCAGTCTAGCGGGAGATCTGGGGGCCTACAATGAGCAGTACTTC. Encoded protein: CASSSLAGDLGAYNEQYF.

The chain combines TRBV6-1 with TRBJ1-4; 7 nucleotides line up with TRBD1. From germline, CDR1 is MNHNS and CDR2 SASEGT. The ends lost 2 bases at V and 2 bases at J; junction bases unmatched: 5. This CDR3 contains 16 residues. CDR3 nucleotides: TGTGCCAGCAGTGAACTGACAGGGAGGACTAATGAAAAACTGTTTTTT. This codes for CASSELTGRTNEKLFF.

In its sample, this clonotype was seen a few times. The V gene is TRBV6-6, the J gene TRBJ2-5; a weak D match, TRBD2 (6 bases). Per germline, CDR1 MNHNY and CDR2 SVGAGI (reference sequence). V was cut by 2 bases and J by 5 bases, with 12 bases left in between. The CDR3 length is 14 residues. This chain's CDR3 is CASSYQTSWETQYF. CDR3 nucleotide sequence: TGTGCCAGCAGTTACCAGACTAGTTGGGAGACCCAGTACTTC.

This sequence joins TRBV11-2 and TRBJ2-1; the match to TRBD2 covers 12 bases. The CDR3 extends over 16 amino acids. V lost 5 bases, J lost 6 bases, and 8 bases stayed unmatched. In germline, CDR1 is SGHAT, CDR2 FQNNGV. The CDR3 reads CASSQPTSGRINEQFF. CDR3 nucleotide sequence: TGTGCCAGCAGCCAACCGACTAGCGGGAGAATCAATGAGCAGTTCTTC.

This clonotype showed up many times. V usage is TRBV6-6 and J usage is TRBJ1-5; the D is unclear. CDR3 size: 13 residues. CDR1 is MNHNY and CDR2 is SVGAGI in the germline V gene (reference sequence). Trimming shortened V by 5 bases and J by 7 bases, and 12 bases separated the two germline ends. CDR3 loop: CASSALVTQPQHF. CDR3 coding DNA: TGTGCCAGCAGTGCCTTGGTGACCCAGCCCCAGCATTTT.

This clonotype has a handful of counts. This chain joins TRBV3-1 and TRBJ1-2; no firm D call. V lost 4 bases to trimming and J lost 8 bases, with 14 bases between them. The CDR3 runs 13 residues. The germline gives CDR1 LGHDT, CDR2 YNNKEL (reference sequence). The CDR3 DNA reads as TGTGCCAGCAGCCCCCAGACCGGGTTAGGCTACACCTTC. Translation: CASSPQTGLGYTF.

As for this clonotype: Its ends do not fully match the called genes, so a read error is possible. V is TRBV29-1 and J is TRBJ1-2; a possible D gene is TRBD1 (6 bases). The CDR3 contains 13 residues. CDR1 and CDR2 from the germline V gene are SQVTM and ANQGSEA. CDR3 nucleotide sequence: TGCGGCGTTGACCAGGGGCTTAACTATGGCTACACCTTC. The encoded protein is CGVDQGLNYGYTF.

This clonotype came up a few times. J is TRBJ2-1 and V is TRBV12-3 or TRBV12-4; 12 bases are a match to TRBD2. Trimming took 5 bases from V and 5 from J; bases not matched to a gene: 4. The CDR3 consists of 15 residues. The CDR3 sequence: CASSGLAGRNNEQFF. CDR3 in DNA: TGTGCCAGCAGTGGACTAGCGGGGCGTAACAATGAGCAGTTCTTC.

There are a few counts of this clonotype. The genes are TRBV5-1 and TRBJ2-3; D is possibly TRBD2 (6 bases). V was shortened by 7 bases and J by 0 bases, with 9 bases between the two germline ends. Germline CDR1 and CDR2: SGHRS and YFSETQ. This CDR3 region has 13 residues. The CDR3 protein is CASGTPSTDTQYF. The CDR3 coding sequence is TGCGCCAGCGGGACTCCTAGCACAGATACGCAGTATTTT.

In its sample, this clonotype was seen a few times. V and J are TRBV27 and TRBJ1-4, with a weak D call TRBD1 (6 bases). The CDR3 runs to 14 residues. Germline CDR1 is MNHEY and CDR2 is SMNVEV (reference sequence). V lost 6 bases and J 8 bases, leaving 16 bases between the germline ends. The chain's CDR3 is CASRIAGAGEKLFF. In DNA, the CDR3 is TGTGCCAGCAGGATAGCAGGGGCTGGGGAAAAACTGTTTTTT.

This clonotype was picked up a small number of times. CDR3 region: CATSRAREGAKNIQYF. The DNA of the CDR3 is TGTGCCACCAGCAGAGCACGGGAGGGAGCCAAAAACATTCAGTACTTC. This sequence joins TRBV15 and TRBJ2-4; 8 bases map to TRBD2. The length of the CDR3 is 16 residues. Losses at the gene ends were 1 base for V and 0 bases for J; bases not matched to a gene: 2. Germline V gene lookup returns CDR1 LNHNV and CDR2 YYDKDF (reference sequence).

This clonotype was seen only a few times. The chain recombines TRBV12-3 or TRBV12-4 with TRBJ2-2; 11 nucleotides align to TRBD1. There are 17 residues in the CDR3. V shed 1 base, J shed 5 bases, and the junction held 6 bases outside the gene matches. The CDR3 nucleotides read TGTGCCAGCAGTTTAGTACAAGGACAGGGGGCGACCGGGGAGCTGTTTTTT. Its translation is CASSLVQGQGATGELFF.

J is TRBJ2-7 and V is TRBV20-1, with TRBD2 identical over 10 bases. Germline loops: CDR1 DFQATT, CDR2 SNEGSKA (reference sequence). The CDR3 has 15 residues. J lost 3 bases, V lost 2 bases, and 7 bases had no gene match. CDR3 sequence (DNA): TGCAGTGCTAGACCTGGACTAGCGGAGAACTACGAGCAGTACTTC. Residues: CSARPGLAENYEQYF.

V usage is TRBV10-1 and J usage is TRBJ2-7; D may correspond to TRBD1 or TRBD2 (6 bases each). Germline CDR1 is WNHNN and CDR2 is SYGVQD (reference sequence). V was shortened by 7 bases and J by 4 bases, with 23 bases between the two germline ends. This CDR3 spans 16 amino acids. CDR3 sequence reads: CASTRVPGGVSYEQYF. CDR3 bases: TGCGCCAGCACCCGAGTCCCCGGGGGCGTTAGTTACGAGCAGTACTTC.

V usage is TRBV20-1 and J usage is TRBJ2-1; 9 bases line up with TRBD2. The V and J ends lost 3 bases and 5 bases, in that order; junction bases with no gene match: 11. Germline CDR1 reads DFQATT; CDR2 reads SNEGSKA (reference sequence). The CDR3 contains 16 residues. The CDR3 sequence: CSASPPSGMSDNEQFF. CDR3 nucleotides: TGCAGTGCTAGTCCCCCTAGCGGGATGTCCGACAATGAGCAGTTCTTC.

This clonotype was counted a few times. This chain connects TRBV6-5 to TRBJ2-3; D gene ambiguous. Germline V CDR1 and CDR2: MNHEY, SVGAGI. This CDR3 region has 13 residues. V shed 0 bases and J shed 3 bases, with 4 bases lying between them. The CDR3 sequence: CASSYSLTDTQYF. The CDR3 region has the DNA TGTGCCAGCAGTTACTCTTTAACAGATACGCAGTATTTT.

There are a few counts of this clonotype. The chain recombines TRBV14 with TRBJ1-6; 8 bases match TRBD1. The CDR3 loop spans 21 amino acids. J gave up 0 bases and V 1 base, and 14 bases lay outside the gene matches. From germline, CDR1 is SGHDN and CDR2 FVKESK. The CDR3 nucleotides read TGTGCCAGCAGCCAAGGGGACCCGGGACAGGAGAAAAGCTCCTATAATTCACCCCTCCACTTT. This sequence encodes CASSQGDPGQEKSSYNSPLHF.

This clonotype was detected a few times. Here the CDR3 DNA reads TGCAGTGCTAGAGCCGGGAGTGGCGAGACCCAGTACTTC. This encodes CSARAGSGETQYF. This chain joins TRBV20-1 and TRBJ2-5; the D gene is possibly TRBD2 (6 bases). The CDR3 extends over 13 amino acids. Germline lookup yields CDR1 DFQATT and CDR2 SNEGSKA (reference sequence). The germline V and J ends were trimmed by 1 base and 5 bases, with 11 bases remaining between them.

The J gene is TRBJ1-3, the V gene TRBV20-1, with 8 bases lining up with TRBD1. V shed 3 bases, J shed 8 bases, and the junction held 6 bases outside the gene matches. Per the germline V gene, CDR1 is DFQATT and CDR2 is SNEGSKA (reference sequence). CDR3 length: 13 residues. The chain's CDR3 is CSARAGGSYTIYF. CDR3 nucleotide sequence: TGCAGTGCTAGGGCAGGGGGCTCGTACACCATATATTTT.

This clonotype showed up just a few times. The chain is built from TRBV12-3 or TRBV12-4 and TRBJ1-1; D possibly corresponds to TRBD1 (5 bases). The CDR3 has 13 amino acids. V was cut by 6 bases and J by 7 bases, with 15 bases left in between. CDR3 coding DNA: TGTGCCAGCAGGTCGGCAGGGTGGGGTGAAGCTTTCTTT. The encoded protein is CASRSAGWGEAFF.

This clonotype was recorded a few times. V gene TRBV28 combines with J gene TRBJ2-3, with D uncertain. Germline V gene sequence: CDR1 MDHEN, CDR2 SYDVKM. This CDR3 contains 11 residues. CDR3 DNA: TGTGTCTCCTCGAGCCCCGGTACGCAGTATTTT. Translated: CVSSSPGTQYF.

This clonotype appeared once. The V call is TRBV12-3 or TRBV12-4, the J call TRBJ2-3; 10 bases are shared with TRBD2. The CDR3 contains 16 residues. Trimming took 6 bases from V and 1 from J; bases not matched to a gene: 7. CDR3 bases: TGTGCCAGCAGCCGAGGGGGGACTAGCGGCACAGATACGCAGTATTTT. Its translation is CASSRGGTSGTDTQYF.

The chain joins TRBV10-3 to TRBJ1-2, with no clear D. CDR3 length equals 14 residues. Looked up from germline, CDR1 is ENHRY and CDR2 is SYGVKD. V was pared by 0 bases and J by 8 bases, with 13 bases between. This CDR3 is CAISESGGGEGYTF. For the CDR3, the DNA is TGTGCCATCAGTGAGTCAGGCGGCGGTGAAGGCTACACCTTC.

The chain uses TRBV28 and TRBJ2-3; 8 nucleotides line up with TRBD2. Germline V gene data show CDR1 as MDHEN and CDR2 as SYDVKM. This CDR3 spans 15 amino acids. V shed 6 bases and J 7 bases; nucleotides not matched to a gene: 12. Here the CDR3 reads CASSVTSGSTYTQYF. CDR3 bases: TGTGCCAGCAGCGTGACCAGCGGGAGTACGTATACGCAGTATTTT.

This sequence joins TRBV5-1 and TRBJ2-1; the D gene is possibly TRBD2 (5 bases). The J call may be wrong; the DNA end is better matched by TRBJ2-7. The CDR3 totals 16 residues. Germline-derived CDR1 and CDR2 are SGHRS and YFSETQ. As DNA, the CDR3 is TGCGCCAGCAGCTTGCTTAGCGAAGGACTCTACAATGAGCAGTACTTC. This codes for CASSLLSEGLYNEQYF.

The rearrangement joins TRBV20-1 to TRBJ2-7; 9 positions match TRBD2. This CDR3 is 15 amino acids long. V dropped 4 bases and J dropped 0; count of bases not matched to a gene: 7. CDR1 is DFQATT and CDR2 is SNEGSKA in the germline V gene (reference sequence). This CDR3 reads CSAIAMTSGSYEQYF. CDR3 nucleotides: TGCAGTGCTATTGCAATGACTAGCGGCTCCTACGAGCAGTACTTC.

The sample holds a few counts of this clonotype. The genes are TRBV20-1 and TRBJ1-2; possible D gene TRBD1, 5 bases. The V and J ends lost 0 bases and 1 base respectively, with 12 bases between them. Germline CDR1 is DFQATT and CDR2 is SNEGSKA (reference sequence). The CDR3 contains 15 residues. This CDR3 is CSARDPRDYNYGYTF. The CDR3 DNA reads TGCAGTGCTAGAGATCCCAGGGATTATAACTATGGCTACACCTTC.